This T cell receptor (beta chain) was documented in a study of neurological immune-mediated disorders. This clonotype has a count of ten or more. The cDNA came from 5'RACE with 10-nucleotide random UMIs. In TCRdb, the 5' RACE reads were re-called with MiXCR into one record per CDR3 protein. The data show about 80,000 distinct CDR3 sequences, around 4.5% seen once. Stated time point: longitudinal time-point 3. The CDR3 spans 11 residues. V was cut by 4 bases and J by 6 bases, with 5 bases left in between. CDR1 LGHDT and CDR2 YNNKEL come from the germline V gene (reference sequence). Sequenced sample: PBMCs. The clonotype originates from a woman between 55 and 75 years old with multiple sclerosis. The V call is TRBV3-1, the J call TRBJ2-3; D remains ambiguous. The CDR3, as DNA: TGTGCCAGCAGCCGGGCGGATACGCAGTATTTT. Translation: CASSRADTQYF.